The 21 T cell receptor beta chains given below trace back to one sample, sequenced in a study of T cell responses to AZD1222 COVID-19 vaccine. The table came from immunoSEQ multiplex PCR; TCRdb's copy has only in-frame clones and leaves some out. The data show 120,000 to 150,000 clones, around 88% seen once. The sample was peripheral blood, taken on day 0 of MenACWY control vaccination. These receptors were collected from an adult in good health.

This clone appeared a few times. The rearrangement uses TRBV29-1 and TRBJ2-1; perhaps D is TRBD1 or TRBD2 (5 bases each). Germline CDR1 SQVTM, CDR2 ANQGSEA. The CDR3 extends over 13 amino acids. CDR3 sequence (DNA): TGCAGTGGGGGTCGCGCCCGCTACAATGAGCAGTTCTTC. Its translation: CSGGRARYNEQFF.

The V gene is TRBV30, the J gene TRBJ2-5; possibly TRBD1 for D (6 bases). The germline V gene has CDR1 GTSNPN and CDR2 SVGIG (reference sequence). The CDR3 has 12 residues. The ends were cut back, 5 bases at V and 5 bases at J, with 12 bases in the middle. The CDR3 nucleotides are TGTGCCTGGGCAGGGGAGTTGGAGACCCAGTACTTC. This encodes CAWAGELETQYF.

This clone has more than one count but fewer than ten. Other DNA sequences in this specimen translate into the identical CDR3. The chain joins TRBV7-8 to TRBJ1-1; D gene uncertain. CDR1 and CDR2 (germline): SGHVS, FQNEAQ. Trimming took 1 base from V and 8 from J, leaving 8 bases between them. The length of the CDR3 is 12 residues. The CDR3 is CASSLVRAEAFF. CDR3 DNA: TGTGCCAGCAGCTTAGTCCGGGCCGAAGCTTTCTTT.

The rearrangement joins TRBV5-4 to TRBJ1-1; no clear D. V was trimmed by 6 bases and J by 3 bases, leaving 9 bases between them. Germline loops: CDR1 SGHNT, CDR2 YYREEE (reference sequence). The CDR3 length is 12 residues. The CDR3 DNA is TGTGCCAGCAACGCGTTGGACACTGAAGCTTTCTTT. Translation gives CASNALDTEAFF.

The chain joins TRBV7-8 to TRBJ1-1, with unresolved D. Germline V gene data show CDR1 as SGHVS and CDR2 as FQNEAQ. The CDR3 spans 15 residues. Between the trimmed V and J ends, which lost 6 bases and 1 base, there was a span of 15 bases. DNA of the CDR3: TGTGCCAGCAGACAAAATATACAGTGGAACACTGAAGCTTTCTTT. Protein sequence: CASRQNIQWNTEAFF.

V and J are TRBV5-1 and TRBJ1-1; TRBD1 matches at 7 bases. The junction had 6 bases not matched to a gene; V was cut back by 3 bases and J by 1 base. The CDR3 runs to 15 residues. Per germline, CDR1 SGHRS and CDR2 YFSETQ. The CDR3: CASSSSTGTNTEAFF. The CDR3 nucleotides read TGCGCCAGCAGCTCTTCGACAGGGACGAACACTGAAGCTTTCTTT.

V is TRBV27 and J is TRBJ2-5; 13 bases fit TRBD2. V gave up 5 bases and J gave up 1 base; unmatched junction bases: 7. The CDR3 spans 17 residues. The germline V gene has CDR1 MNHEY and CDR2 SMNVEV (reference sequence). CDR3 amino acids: CASSRGTSGVFQETQYF. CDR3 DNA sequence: TGTGCCAGCAGTCGCGGGACTAGCGGGGTATTCCAAGAGACCCAGTACTTC.

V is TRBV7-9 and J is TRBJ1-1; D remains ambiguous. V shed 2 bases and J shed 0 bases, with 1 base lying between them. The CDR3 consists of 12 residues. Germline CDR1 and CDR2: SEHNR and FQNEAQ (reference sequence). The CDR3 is CASSLMNTEAFF. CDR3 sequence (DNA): TGTGCCAGCAGCTTAATGAACACTGAAGCTTTCTTT.

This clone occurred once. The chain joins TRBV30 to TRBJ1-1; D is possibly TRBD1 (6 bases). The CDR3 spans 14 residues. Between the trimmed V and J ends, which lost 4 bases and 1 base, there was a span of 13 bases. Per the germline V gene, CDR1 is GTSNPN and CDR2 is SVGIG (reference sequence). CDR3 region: CAWTSTGTNTEAFF. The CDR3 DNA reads TGTGCCTGGACCTCAACAGGGACGAACACTGAAGCTTTCTTT.

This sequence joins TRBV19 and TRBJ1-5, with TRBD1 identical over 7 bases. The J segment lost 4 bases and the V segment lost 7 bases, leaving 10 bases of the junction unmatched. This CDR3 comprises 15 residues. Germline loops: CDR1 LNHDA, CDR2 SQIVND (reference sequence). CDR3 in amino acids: CASTTGQVINQPQHF. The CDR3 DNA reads TGTGCCAGTACAACCGGACAGGTCATTAATCAGCCCCAGCATTTT.

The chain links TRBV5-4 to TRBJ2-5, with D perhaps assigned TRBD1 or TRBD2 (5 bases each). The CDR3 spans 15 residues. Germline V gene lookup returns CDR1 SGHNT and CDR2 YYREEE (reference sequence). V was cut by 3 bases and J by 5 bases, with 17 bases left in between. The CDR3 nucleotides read TGTGCCAGCAGCTCTGCCCAGGGAGAGGTGGAGACCCAGTACTTC. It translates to CASSSAQGEVETQYF.

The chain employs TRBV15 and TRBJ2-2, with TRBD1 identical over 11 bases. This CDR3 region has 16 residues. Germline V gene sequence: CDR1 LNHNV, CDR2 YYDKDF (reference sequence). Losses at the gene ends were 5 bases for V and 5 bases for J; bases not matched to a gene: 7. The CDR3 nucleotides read TGTGCCACCAGCCCAGGACAGGGGGCCGAAACCGGGGAGCTGTTTTTT. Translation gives CATSPGQGAETGELFF.

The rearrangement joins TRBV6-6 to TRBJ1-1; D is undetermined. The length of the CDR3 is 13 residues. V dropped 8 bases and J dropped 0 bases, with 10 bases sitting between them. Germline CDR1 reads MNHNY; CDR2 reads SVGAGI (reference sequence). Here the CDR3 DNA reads TGTGCCAGCTTTCCCCTCATGAACACTGAAGCTTTCTTT. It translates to CASFPLMNTEAFF.

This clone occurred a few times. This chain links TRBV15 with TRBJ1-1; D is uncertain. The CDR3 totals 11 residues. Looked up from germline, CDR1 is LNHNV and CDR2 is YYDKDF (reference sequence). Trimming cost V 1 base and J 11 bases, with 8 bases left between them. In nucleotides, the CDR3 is TGTGCCACCAGCAGAGGTAGTTCGGCTTTCTTT. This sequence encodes CATSRGSSAFF.

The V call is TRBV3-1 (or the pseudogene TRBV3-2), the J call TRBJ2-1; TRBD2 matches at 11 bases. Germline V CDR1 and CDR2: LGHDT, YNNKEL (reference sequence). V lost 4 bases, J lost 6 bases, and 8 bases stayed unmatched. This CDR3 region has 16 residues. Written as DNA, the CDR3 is TGTGCCAGCAGCCTCCAGCCCGGACTAGCGGGCAATGAGCAGTTCTTC. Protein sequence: CASSLQPGLAGNEQFF.

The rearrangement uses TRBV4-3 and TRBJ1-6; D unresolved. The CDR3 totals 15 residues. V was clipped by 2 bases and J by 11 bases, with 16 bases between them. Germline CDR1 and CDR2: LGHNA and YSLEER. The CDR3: CASSQQGRRGTPLHF. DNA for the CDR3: TGCGCCAGCAGCCAACAAGGAAGGCGGGGTACACCCCTCCACTTT.

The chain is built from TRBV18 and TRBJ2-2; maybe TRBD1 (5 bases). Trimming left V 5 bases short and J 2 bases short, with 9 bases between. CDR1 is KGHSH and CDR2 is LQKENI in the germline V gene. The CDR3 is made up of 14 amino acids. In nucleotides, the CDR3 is TGTGCCAGCTCAACGACAGTCAACACCGGGGAGCTGTTTTTT. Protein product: CASSTTVNTGELFF.

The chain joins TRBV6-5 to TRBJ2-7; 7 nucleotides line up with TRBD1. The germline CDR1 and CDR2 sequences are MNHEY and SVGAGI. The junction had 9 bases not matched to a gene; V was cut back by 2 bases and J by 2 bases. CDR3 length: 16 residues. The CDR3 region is CASSYGPDRDTYEQYF. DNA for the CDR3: TGTGCCAGCAGTTACGGACCCGACAGGGATACCTACGAGCAGTACTTC.

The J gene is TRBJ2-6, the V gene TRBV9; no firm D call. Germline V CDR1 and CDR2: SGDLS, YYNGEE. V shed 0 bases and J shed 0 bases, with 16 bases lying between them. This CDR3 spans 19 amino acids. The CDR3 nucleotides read TGTGCCAGCAGCGTAGCTCCGACGCGATCTACCTCTGGGGCCAACGTCCTGACTTTC. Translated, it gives CASSVAPTRSTSGANVLTF.

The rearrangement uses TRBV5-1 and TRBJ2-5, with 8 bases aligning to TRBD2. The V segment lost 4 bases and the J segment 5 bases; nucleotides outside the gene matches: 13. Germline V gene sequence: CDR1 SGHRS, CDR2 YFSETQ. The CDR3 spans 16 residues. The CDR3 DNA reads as TGCGCCAGCAGCGCCCGAGGTAGCGGGGAGCTTGAGACCCAGTACTTC. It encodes CASSARGSGELETQYF.

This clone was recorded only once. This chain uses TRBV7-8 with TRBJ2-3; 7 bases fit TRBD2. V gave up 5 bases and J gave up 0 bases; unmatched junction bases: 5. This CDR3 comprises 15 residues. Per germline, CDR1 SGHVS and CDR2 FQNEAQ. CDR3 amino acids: CASSVKRGSTDTQYF. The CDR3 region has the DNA TGTGCCAGCAGCGTAAAGCGGGGTAGCACAGATACGCAGTATTTT.